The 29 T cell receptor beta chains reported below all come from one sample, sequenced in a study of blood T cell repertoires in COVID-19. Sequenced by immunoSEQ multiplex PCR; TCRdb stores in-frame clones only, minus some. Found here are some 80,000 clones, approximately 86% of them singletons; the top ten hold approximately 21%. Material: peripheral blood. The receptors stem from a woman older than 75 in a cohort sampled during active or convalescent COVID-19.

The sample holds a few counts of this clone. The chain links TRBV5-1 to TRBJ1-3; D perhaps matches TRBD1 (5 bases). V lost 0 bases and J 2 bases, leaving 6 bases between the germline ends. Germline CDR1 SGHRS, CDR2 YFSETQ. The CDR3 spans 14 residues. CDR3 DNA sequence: TGCGCCAGCAGCTTGGAGGGGACTGGAAACACCATATATTTT. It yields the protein CASSLEGTGNTIYF.

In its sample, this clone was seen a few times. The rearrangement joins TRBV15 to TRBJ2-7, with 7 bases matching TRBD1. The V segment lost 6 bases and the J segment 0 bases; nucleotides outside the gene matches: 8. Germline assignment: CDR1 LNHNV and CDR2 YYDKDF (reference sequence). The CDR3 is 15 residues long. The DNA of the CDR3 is TGTGCCACCAGTACCGGACAGGTAAACTCCTACGAGCAGTACTTC. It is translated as CATSTGQVNSYEQYF. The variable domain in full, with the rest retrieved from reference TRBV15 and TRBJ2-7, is DAMVIQNPRYQVTQFGKPVTLSCSQTLNHNVMYWYQQKSSQAPKLLFHYYDKDFNNEADTPDNFQSRRPNTSFCFLDIRSPGLGDTAMYLCATSTGQVNSYEQYFGPGTRLTVT.

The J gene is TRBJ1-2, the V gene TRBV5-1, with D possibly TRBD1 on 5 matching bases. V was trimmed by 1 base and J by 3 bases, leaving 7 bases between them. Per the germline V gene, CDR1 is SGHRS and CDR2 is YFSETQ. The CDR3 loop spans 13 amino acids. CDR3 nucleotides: TGCGCCAGCAGCTTGCGGGGGGACTATGGCTACACCTTC. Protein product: CASSLRGDYGYTF.

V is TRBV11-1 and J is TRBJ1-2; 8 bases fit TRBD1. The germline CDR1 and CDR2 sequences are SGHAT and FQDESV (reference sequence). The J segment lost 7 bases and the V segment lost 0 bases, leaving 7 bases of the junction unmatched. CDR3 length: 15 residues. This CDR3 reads CASSLALGTGSGYTF. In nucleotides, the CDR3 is TGTGCCAGCAGCTTAGCGCTCGGGACAGGTTCTGGCTACACCTTC. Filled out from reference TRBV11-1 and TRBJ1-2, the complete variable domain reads EAEVAQSPRYKITEKSQAVAFWCDPISGHATLYWYRQILGQGPELLVQFQDESVVDDSQLPKDRFSAERLKGVDSTLKIQPAELGDSAMYLCASSLALGTGSGYTFGSGTRLTVV.

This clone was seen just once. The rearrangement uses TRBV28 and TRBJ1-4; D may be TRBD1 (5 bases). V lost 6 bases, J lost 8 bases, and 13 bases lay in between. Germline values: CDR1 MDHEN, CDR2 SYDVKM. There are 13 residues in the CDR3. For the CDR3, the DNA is TGTGCCAGCAGCGGTGGGGGGGGAGAAAAACTGTTTTTT. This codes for CASSGGGGEKLFF.

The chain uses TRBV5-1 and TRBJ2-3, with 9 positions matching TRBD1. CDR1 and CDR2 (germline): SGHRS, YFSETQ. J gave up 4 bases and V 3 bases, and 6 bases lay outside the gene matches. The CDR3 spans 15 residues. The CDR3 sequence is CASSSQGAVADTQYF. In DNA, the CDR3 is TGCGCCAGCAGCTCACAGGGGGCCGTCGCAGATACGCAGTATTTT.

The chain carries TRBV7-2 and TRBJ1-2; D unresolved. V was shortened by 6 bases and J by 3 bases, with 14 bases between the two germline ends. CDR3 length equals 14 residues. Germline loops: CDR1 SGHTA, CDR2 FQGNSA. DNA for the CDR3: TGTGCCAGCAGTCCGGACTCGGAGCACTATGGCTACACCTTC. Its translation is CASSPDSEHYGYTF.

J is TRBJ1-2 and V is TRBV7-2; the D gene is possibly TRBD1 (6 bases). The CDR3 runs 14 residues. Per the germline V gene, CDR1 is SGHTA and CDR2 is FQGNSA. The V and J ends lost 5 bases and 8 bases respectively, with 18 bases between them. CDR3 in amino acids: CASSLSPAGAGYTF. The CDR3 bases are TGTGCCAGCAGCCTGAGCCCGGCAGGGGCAGGCTACACCTTC.

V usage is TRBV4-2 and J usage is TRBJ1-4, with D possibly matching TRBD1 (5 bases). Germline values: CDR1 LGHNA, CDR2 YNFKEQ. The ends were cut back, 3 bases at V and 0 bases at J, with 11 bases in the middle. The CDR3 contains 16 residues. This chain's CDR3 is CASSQTTGSTNEKLFF. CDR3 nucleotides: TGTGCCAGCAGCCAGACCACAGGTTCAACTAATGAAAAACTGTTTTTT.

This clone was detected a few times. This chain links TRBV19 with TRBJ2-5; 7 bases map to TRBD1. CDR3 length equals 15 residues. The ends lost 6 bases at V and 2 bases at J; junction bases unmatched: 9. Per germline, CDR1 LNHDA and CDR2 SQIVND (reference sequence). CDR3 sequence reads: CASRPTGTAQETQYF. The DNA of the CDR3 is TGTGCCAGTAGGCCAACGGGGACAGCACAAGAGACCCAGTACTTC. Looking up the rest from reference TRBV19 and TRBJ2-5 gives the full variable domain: DGGITQSPKYLFRKEGQNVTLSCEQNLNHDAMYWYRQDPGQGLRLIYYSQIVNDFQKGDIAEGYSVSREKKESFPLTVTSAQKNPTAFYLCASRPTGTAQETQYFGPGTRLLVL.

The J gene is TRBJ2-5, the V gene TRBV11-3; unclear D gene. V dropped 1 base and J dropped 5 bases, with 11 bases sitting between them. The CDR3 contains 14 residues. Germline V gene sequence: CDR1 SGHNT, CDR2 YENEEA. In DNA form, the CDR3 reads TGTGCCAGCAGCTTAGGCCGTTCCGGGGAGACCCAGTACTTC. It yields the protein CASSLGRSGETQYF.

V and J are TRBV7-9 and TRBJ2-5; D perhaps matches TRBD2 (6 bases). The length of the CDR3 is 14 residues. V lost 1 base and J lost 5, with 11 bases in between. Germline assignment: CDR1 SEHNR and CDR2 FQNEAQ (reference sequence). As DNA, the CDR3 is TGTGCCAGCAGCTTAGGGGGGGTCAAGGAGACCCAGTACTTC. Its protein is CASSLGGVKETQYF.

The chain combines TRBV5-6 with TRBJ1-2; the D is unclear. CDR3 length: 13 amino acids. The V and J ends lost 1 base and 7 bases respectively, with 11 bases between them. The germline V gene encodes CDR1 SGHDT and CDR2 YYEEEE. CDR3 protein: CASSLRVGGGYTF. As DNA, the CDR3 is TGTGCCAGCAGCTTGAGAGTTGGAGGTGGCTACACCTTC. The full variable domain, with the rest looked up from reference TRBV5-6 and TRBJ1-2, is DAGVTQSPTHLIKTRGQQVTLRCSPKSGHDTVSWYQQALGQGPQFIFQYYEEEERQRGNFPDRFSGHQFPNYSSELNVNALLLGDSALYLCASSLRVGGGYTFGSGTRLTVV.

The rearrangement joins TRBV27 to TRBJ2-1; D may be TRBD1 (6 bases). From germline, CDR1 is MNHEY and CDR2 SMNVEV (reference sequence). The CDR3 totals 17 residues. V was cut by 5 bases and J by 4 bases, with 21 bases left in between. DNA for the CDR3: TGTGCCAGCAGTACCTTACGGGGTCATACAGGGTACAATGAGCAGTTCTTC. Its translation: CASSTLRGHTGYNEQFF.

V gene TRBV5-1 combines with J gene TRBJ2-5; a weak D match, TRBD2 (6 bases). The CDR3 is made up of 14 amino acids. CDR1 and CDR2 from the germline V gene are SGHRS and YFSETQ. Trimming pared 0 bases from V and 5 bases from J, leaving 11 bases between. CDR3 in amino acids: CASSLEEGWETQYF. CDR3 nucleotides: TGCGCCAGCAGCTTGGAGGAGGGGTGGGAGACCCAGTACTTC.

CDR3 protein: CASSPRAKETQYF. Written as DNA, the CDR3 is TGCGCCAGCAGTCCCCGAGCGAAAGAGACCCAGTACTTC. V and J are TRBV5-1 and TRBJ2-5; no clear D gene. The CDR3 is 13 amino acids. Germline CDR1 and CDR2: SGHRS and YFSETQ. Trimming took 5 bases from V and 3 from J, leaving 11 bases between them.

The CDR3 bases are TGTGCCAGCAGTAATTCGTTGGGAGGGGAGACCCAGTACTTC. Amino acid sequence: CASSNSLGGETQYF. The V and J genes are TRBV27 and TRBJ2-5; 7 nucleotides line up with TRBD2. CDR3 length: 14 amino acids. The germline CDR1 and CDR2 sequences are MNHEY and SMNVEV (reference sequence). Trimming cost V 5 bases and J 5 bases; bases outside gene matches: 8.

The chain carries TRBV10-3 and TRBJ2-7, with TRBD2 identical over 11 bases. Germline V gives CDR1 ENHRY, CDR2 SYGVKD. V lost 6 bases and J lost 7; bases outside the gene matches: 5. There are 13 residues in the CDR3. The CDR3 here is CAIRLAGEGEQYF. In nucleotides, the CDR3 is TGTGCCATCAGACTAGCGGGAGAGGGAGAGCAGTACTTC.

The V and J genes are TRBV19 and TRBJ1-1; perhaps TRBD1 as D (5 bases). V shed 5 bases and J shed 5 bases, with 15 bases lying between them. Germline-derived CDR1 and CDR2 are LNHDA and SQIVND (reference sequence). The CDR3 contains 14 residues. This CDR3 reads CASSAPGRGTEAFF. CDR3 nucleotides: TGTGCCAGTAGTGCCCCGGGGCGGGGTACTGAAGCTTTCTTT.

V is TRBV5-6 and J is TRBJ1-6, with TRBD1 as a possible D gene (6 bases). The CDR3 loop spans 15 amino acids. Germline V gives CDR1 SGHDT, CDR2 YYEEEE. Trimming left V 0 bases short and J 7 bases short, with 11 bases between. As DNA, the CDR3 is TGTGCCAGCAGCTTGGTAACAGGGTACAATTCACCCCTCCACTTT. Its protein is CASSLVTGYNSPLHF.

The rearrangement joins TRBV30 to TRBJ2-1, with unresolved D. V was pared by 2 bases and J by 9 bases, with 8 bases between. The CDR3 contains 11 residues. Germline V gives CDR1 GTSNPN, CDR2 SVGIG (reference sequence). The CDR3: CAWSLSGEQFF. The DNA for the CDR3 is TGTGCCTGGAGTCTTAGTGGTGAGCAGTTCTTC.

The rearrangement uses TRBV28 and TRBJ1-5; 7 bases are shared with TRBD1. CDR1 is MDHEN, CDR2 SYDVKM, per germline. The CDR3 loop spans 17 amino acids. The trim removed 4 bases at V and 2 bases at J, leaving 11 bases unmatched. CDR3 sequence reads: CASSSRQGGYGNQPQHF. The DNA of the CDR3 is TGTGCCAGCAGTTCCAGACAGGGTGGATATGGCAATCAGCCCCAGCATTTT. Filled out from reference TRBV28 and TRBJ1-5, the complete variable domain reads DVKVTQSSRYLVKRTGEKVFLECVQDMDHENMFWYRQDPGLGLRLIYFSYDVKMKEKGDIPEGYSVSREKKERFSLILESASTNQTSMYLCASSSRQGGYGNQPQHFGDGTRLSIL.

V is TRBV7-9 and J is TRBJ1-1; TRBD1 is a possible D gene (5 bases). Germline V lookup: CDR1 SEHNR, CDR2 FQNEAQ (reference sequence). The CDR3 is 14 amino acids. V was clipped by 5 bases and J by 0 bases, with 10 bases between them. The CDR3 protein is CASSHGGLNTEAFF. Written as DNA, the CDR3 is TGTGCCAGCAGCCATGGGGGGTTGAACACTGAAGCTTTCTTT. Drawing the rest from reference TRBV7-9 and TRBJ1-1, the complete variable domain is DTGVSQNPRHKITKRGQNVTFRCDPISEHNRLYWYRQTLGQGPEFLTYFQNEAQLEKSRLLSDRFSAERPKGSFSTLEIQRTEQGDSAMYLCASSHGGLNTEAFFGQGTRLTVV.

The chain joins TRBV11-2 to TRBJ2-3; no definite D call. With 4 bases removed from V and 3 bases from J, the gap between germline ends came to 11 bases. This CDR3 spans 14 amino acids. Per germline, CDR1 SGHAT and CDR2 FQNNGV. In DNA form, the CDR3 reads TGTGCCAGCAGCTCACCCATGCGAACAGATACGCAGTATTTT. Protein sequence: CASSSPMRTDTQYF.

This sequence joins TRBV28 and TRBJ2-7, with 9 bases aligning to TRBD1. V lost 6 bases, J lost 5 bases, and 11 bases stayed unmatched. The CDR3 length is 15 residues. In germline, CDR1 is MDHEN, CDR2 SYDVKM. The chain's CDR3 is CASSITGTGNNEQYF. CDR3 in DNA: TGTGCCAGCAGCATCACCGGGACAGGGAACAACGAGCAGTACTTC.

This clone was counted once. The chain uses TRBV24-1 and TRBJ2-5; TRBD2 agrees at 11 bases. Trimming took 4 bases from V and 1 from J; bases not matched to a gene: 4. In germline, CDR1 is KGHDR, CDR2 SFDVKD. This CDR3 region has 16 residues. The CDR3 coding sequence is TGTGCCACCAGTGACCCCGGGACTAGCGGCCAAGAGACCCAGTACTTC. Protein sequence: CATSDPGTSGQETQYF.

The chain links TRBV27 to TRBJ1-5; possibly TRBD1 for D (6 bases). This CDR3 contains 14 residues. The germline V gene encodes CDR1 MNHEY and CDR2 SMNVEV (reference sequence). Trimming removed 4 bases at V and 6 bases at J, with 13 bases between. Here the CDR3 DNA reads TGTGCCAGCAGTTCACAGGGTCCAGGTCAGCCCCAGCATTTT. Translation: CASSSQGPGQPQHF.

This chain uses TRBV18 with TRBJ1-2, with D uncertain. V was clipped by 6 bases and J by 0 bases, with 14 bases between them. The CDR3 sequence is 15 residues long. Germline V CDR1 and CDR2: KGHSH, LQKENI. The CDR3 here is CASSSGSGANYGYTF. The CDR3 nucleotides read TGTGCCAGCTCGTCGGGATCGGGAGCTAACTATGGCTACACCTTC. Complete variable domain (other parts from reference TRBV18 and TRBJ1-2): NAGVMQNPRHLVRRRGQEARLRCSPMKGHSHVYWYRQLPEEGLKFMVYLQKENIIDESGMPKERFSAEFPKEGPSILRIQQVVRGDSAAYFCASSSGSGANYGYTFGSGTRLTVV.

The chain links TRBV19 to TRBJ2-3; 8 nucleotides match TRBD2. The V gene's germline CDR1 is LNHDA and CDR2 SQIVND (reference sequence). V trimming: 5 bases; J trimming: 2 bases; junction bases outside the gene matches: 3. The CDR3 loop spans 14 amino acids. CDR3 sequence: CASSLAGSTDTQYF. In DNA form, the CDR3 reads TGTGCCAGTAGTTTAGCGGGATCCACAGATACGCAGTATTTT.